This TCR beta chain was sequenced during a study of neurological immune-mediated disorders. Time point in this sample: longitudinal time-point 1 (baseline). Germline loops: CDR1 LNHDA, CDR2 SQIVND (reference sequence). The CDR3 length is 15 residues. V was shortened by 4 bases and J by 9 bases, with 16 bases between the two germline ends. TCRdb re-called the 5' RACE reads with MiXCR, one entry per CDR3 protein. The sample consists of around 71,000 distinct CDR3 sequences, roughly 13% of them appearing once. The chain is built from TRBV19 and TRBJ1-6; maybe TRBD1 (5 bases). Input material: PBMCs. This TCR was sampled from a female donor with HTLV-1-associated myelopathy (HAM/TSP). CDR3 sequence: CASSTDDSIISPLHF. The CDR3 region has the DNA TGTGCCAGTAGTACCGACGACAGCATAATTTCACCCCTCCACTTT.